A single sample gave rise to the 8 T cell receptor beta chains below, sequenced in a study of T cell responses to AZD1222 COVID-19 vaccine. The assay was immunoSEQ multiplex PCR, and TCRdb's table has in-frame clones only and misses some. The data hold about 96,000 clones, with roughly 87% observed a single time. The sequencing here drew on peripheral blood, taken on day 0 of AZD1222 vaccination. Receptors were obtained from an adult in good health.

This CDR3 reads CAWTQGDRRNEKLFF. CDR3 coding DNA: TGTGCCTGGACCCAGGGGGACAGGCGTAATGAAAAACTGTTTTTT. The chain carries TRBV30 and TRBJ1-4; 8 bases match TRBD1. This CDR3 is 15 amino acids long. Germline lookup yields CDR1 GTSNPN and CDR2 SVGIG (reference sequence). The trim removed 4 bases at V and 4 bases at J, leaving 8 bases unmatched.

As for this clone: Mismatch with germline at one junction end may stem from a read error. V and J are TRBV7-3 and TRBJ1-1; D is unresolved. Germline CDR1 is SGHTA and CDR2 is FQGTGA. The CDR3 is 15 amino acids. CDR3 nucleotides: TGTGCCAGCAGTTTAACCCCTCAAGAGAACACTGAAGCTTTCTTT. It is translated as CASSLTPQENTEAFF.

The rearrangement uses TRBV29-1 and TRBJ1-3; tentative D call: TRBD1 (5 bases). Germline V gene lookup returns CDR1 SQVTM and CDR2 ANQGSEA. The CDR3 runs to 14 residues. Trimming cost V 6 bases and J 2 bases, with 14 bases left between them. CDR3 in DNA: TGCAGCGTCGACGAGGGGAACACTGGAAACACCATATATTTT. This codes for CSVDEGNTGNTIYF.

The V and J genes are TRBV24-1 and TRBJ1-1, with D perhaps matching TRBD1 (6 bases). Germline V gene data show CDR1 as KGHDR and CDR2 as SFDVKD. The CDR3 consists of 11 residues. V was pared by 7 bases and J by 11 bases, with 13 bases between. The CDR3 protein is CATSERGSAFF. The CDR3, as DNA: TGTGCCACCAGCGAAAGGGGGTCTGCTTTCTTT.

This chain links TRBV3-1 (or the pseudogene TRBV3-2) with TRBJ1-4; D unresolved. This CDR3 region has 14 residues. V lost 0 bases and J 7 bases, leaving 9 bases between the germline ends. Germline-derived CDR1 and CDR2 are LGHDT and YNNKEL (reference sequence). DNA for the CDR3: TGTGCCAGCAGCCAAGATATCGGGCCTGAAAAACTGTTTTTT. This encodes CASSQDIGPEKLFF.

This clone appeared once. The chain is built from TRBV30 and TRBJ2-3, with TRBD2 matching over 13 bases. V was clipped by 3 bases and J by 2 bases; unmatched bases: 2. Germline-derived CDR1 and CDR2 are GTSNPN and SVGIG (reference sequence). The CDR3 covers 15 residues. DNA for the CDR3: TGTGCCTGGAGGGGACTAGCGGGGACCACAGATACGCAGTATTTT. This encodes CAWRGLAGTTDTQYF.

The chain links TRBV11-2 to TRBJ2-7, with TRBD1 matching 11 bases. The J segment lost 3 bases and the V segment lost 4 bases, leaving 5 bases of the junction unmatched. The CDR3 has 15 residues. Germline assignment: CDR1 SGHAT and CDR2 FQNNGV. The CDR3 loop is CASSYTGTGGYEQYF. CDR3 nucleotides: TGTGCCAGCAGCTATACCGGGACAGGGGGCTACGAGCAGTACTTC. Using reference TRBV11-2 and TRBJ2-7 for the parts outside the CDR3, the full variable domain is EAGVAQSPRYKIIEKRQSVAFWCNPISGHATLYWYQQILGQGPKLLIQFQNNGVVDDSQLPKDRFSAERLKGVDSTLKIQPAKLEDSAVYLCASSYTGTGGYEQYFGPGTRLTVT.

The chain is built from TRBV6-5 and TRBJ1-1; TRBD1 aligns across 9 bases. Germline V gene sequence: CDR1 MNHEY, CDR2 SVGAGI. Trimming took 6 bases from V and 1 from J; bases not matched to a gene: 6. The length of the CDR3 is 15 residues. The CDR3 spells CASRRKGQGNTEAFF. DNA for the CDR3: TGTGCCAGCAGACGGAAGGGACAGGGGAACACTGAAGCTTTCTTT.